This T cell receptor (beta chain) was sequenced in a study of blood T cell repertoires in COVID-19. Looking at the study overall: The study drew acute and convalescent COVID-19 samples from the United States, Italy and Spain.

The method was immunoSEQ multiplex PCR; TCRdb's version includes in-frame clones alone and lacks a portion of them. The sample shows about 140,000 clones, over 75% of them seen only once. Germline-derived CDR1 and CDR2 are MDHEN and SYDVKM. This CDR3 region has 12 residues. V lost 4 bases and J 10 bases, leaving 14 bases between the germline ends. The V gene is TRBV28, the J gene TRBJ2-7, with D possibly TRBD1 on 5 matching bases. Sequencing was carried out using PBMCs or T cells enriched from blood (not recorded which). The TCR originated in a man aged 45-60 years in a cohort exposed to, infected with or recovered from COVID-19 (not recorded which). The CDR3 sequence is CASSSDTSTQYF. The CDR3, as DNA: TGTGCCAGCAGTTCGGACACCTCAACTCAGTACTTC.